This TCR beta chain stems from a study of CD8+ T cells in alopecia areata. Following RNA extraction, reverse transcription yielded cDNA that acted as the sequencing template. Produced via immunoSEQ multiplex PCR; TCRdb's table is partial and in-frame only. The profile shows 150,000 to 200,000 clones, approximately 61% of them singletons. Germline V gene sequence: CDR1 SQVTM, CDR2 ANQGSEA. The CDR3 consists of 12 residues. The germline V and J ends were trimmed by 7 bases and 10 bases, with 16 bases remaining between them. This sample's treatment: oral pan-JAK inhibitor, 5-10 mg twice daily. This TCR came from a human donor with alopecia areata. The specimen comprised CD4+ T cells sorted from blood, sampled at week 24, from a patient treated with tofacitinib. J is TRBJ1-4 and V is TRBV29-1, with D possibly being TRBD1 (5 bases). The CDR3 reads CSGNDGAGKLFF. CDR3 in DNA: TGCAGCGGAAACGATGGGGCGGGAAAACTGTTTTTT.